This TCR beta chain was identified in a study of T-cell reconstitution after alpha-beta-depleted transplantation in children. Regarding the study as a whole: Some patients' high day-60 TCRbeta diversity was attributed to recipient cells surviving conditioning. By about two months after transplant, alpha-beta T cells reportedly arose from several hundred graft clones that had expanded. The authors attributed T-cell counts and diversity one year after transplant mostly to newly produced T cells.

Germline CDR1 MDHEN, CDR2 SYDVKM. V lost 6 bases and J 5 bases, leaving 14 bases between the germline ends. The CDR3 totals 14 residues. Concerning this clonotype itself: The antigen remains undetermined.

Unique molecular identifiers were built into the TCRbeta library. MiXCR was run by TCRdb on the PCR reads, yielding one entry per CDR3 protein. The data hold about 440,000 distinct CDR3 sequences, with roughly 43% observed a single time. The clonotype originates from a girl aged 2 to 10 with aplastic anemia, due to receive a stem cell transplant. The sequences come from PBMCs, collected before TCRalphabeta/CD19-depleted stem cell transplant. The chain couples TRBV28 to TRBJ1-5; TRBD1 is a possible D gene (5 bases). CDR3 in DNA: TGTGCCAGCAGGCCCTCCCAGGGACATCAGCCCCAGCATTTT. Residues: CASRPSQGHQPQHF.